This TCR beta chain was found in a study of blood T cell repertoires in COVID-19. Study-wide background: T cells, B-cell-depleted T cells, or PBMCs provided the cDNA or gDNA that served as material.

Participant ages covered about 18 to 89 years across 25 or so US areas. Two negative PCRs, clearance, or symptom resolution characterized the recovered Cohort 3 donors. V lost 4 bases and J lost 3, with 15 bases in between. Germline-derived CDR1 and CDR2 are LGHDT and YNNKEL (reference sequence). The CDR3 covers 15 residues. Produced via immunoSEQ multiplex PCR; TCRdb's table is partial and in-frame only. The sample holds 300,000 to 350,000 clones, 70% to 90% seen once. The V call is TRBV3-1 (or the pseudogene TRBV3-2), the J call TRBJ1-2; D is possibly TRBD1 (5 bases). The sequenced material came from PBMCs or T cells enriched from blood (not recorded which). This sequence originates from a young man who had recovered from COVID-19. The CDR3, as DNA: TGTGCCAGCAGCCGGGCCCACGGAGGGGACTATGGCTACACCTTC. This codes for CASSRAHGGDYGYTF.